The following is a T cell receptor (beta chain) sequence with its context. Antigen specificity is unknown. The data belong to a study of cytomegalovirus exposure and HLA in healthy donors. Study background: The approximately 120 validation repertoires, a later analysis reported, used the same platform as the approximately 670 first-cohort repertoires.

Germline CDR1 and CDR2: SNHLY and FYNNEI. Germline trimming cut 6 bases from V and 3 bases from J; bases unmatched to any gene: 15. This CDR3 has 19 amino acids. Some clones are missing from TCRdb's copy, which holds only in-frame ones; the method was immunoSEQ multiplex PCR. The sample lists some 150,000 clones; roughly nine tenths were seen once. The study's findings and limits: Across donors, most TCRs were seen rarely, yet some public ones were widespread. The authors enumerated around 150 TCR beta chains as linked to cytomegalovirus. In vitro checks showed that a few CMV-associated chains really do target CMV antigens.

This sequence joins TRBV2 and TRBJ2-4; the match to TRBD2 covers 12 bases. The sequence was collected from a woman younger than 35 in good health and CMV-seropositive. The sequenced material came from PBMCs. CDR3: CASSSEGLAGGPVKNIQYF. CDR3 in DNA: TGTGCCAGCAGCTCAGAGGGGCTAGCGGGGGGGCCGGTCAAAAACATTCAGTACTTC.